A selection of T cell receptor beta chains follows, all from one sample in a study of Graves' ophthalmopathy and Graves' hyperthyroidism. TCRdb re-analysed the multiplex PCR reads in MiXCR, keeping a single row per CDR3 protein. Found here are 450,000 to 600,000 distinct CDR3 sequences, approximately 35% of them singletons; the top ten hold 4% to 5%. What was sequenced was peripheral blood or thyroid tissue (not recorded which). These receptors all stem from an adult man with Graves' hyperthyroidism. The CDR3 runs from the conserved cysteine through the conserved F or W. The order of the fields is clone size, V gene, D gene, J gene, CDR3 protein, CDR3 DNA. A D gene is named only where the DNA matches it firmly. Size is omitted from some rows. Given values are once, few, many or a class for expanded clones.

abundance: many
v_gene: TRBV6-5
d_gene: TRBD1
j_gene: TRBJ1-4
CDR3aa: CASSDLFRQGKGEKLFF
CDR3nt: TGTGCCAGCAGTGACCTATTCCGACAGGGGAAAGGTGAAAAACTGTTTTTT

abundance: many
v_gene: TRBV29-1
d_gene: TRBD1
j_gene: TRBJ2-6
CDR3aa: CSVLNRAGGSSGANVLTF
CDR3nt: TGCAGCGTTCTAAATAGGGCAGGGGGTAGTTCTGGGGCCAACGTCCTGACTTTC

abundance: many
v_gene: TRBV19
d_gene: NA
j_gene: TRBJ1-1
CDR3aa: CASSIVPGHSTEAFF
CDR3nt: TGTGCCAGTAGTATAGTACCCGGTCATTCCACTGAAGCTTTCTTT

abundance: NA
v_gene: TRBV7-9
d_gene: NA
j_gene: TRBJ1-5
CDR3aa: CASSAGRNQPQHF
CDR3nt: TGTGCCAGCAGCGCGGGACGAAATCAGCCCCAGCATTTT

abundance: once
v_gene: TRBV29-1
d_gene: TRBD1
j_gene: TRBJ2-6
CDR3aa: CSVPWGQGSSGANVLTF
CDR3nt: TGCAGCGTCCCTTGGGGACAGGGGAGCTCTGGGGCCAACGTCCTGACTTTC

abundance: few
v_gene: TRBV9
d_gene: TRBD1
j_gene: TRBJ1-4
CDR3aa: CASSQEDRVNEKLFF
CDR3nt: TGTGCCAGCAGCCAAGAGGACAGGGTAAACGAAAAACTGTTTTTT

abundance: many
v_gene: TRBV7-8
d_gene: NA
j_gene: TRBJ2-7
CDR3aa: CASSTASGYEQYF
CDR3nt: TGTGCCAGCAGCACCGCATCCGGTTACGAGCAGTACTTC

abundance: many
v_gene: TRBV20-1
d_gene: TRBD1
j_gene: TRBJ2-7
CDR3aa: CSAKTGTGLDNEQYF
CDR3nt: TGCAGTGCTAAAACCGGGACAGGGCTTGACAACGAGCAGTACTTC

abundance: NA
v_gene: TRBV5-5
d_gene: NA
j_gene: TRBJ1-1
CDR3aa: CASSFPGGWMNTEAFF
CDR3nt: TGTGCCAGCAGTTTCCCGGGGGGTTGGATGAACACTGAAGCTTTCTTT

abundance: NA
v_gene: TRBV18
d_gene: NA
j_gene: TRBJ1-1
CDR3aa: CASSPWSQGDTEAFF
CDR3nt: TGTGCCAGCTCACCATGGTCCCAGGGTGACACTGAAGCTTTCTTT

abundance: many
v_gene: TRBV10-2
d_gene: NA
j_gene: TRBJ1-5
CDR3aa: CASSVSGVQPQHF
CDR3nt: TGCGCCAGCAGTGTTTCAGGGGTGCAGCCCCAGCATTTT

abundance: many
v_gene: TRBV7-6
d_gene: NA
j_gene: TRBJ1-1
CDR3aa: CASSPRPVNTEAFF
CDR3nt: TGTGCCAGCAGCCCCCGTCCGGTGAACACTGAAGCTTTCTTT

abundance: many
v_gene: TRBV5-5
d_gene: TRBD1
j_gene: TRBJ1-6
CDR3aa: CASSSFRDSHNSPLHF
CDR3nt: TGTGCCAGCAGCTCGTTCCGGGACAGCCATAATTCACCCCTCCACTTT

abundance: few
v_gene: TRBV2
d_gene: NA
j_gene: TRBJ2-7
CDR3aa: CASSDIKAGPNYEQYF
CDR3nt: TGTGCCAGCAGTGATATTAAGGCAGGACCCAATTACGAGCAGTACTTC

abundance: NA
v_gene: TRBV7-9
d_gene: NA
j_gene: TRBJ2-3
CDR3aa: CASSSNRDHTDTQYF
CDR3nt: TGTGCCAGCAGCTCGAACAGGGACCACACAGATACGCAGTATTTT

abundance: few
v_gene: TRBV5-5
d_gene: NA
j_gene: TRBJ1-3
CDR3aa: CASSSRGWGMENTIYF
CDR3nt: TGTGCCAGCAGCTCGCGTGGTTGGGGAATGGAAAACACCATATATTTT

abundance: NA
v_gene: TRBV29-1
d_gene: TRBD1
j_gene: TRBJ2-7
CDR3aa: CSEGQGTGGTYEQYF
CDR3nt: TGCAGCGAAGGGCAAGGGACAGGGGGCACCTACGAGCAGTACTTC

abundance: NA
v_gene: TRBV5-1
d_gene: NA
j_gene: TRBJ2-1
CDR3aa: CASSPKQVWDEQFF
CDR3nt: TGCGCCAGCAGCCCGAAACAGGTCTGGGATGAGCAGTTCTTC

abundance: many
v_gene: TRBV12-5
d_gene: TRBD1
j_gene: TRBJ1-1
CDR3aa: CASGLVGTGSTEAFF
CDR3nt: TGTGCTAGTGGTTTGGTAGGGACAGGAAGCACTGAAGCTTTCTTT

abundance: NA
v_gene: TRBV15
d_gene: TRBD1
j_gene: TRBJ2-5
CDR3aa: CATSSTGQGETQYF
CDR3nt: TGTGCCACCAGCAGTACCGGACAGGGTGAGACCCAGTACTTC

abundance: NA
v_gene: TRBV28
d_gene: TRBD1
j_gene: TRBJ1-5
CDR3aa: CASSSGTAYNQPQHF
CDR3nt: TGTGCCAGCAGTTCGGGGACAGCCTACAATCAGCCCCAGCATTTT

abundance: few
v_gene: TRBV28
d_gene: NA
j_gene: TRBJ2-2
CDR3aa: CASSPDRSGIGELFF
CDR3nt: TGTGCCAGCAGTCCCGACAGATCAGGCATCGGGGAGCTGTTTTTT

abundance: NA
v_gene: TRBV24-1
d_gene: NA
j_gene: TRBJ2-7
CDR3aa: CATRGRGDYEQYF
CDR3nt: TGTGCCACCAGAGGCAGGGGGGACTACGAGCAGTACTTC

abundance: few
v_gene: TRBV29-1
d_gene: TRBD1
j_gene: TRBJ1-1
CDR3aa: CSAGTGGLWAEAFF
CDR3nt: TGCAGCGCCGGGACAGGGGGTCTGTGGGCTGAAGCTTTCTTT

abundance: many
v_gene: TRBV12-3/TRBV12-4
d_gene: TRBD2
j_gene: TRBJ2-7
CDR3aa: CASSFFGGGRFEQYF
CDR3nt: TGTGCCAGCAGTTTTTTCGGCGGGGGGAGGTTCGAGCAGTACTTC